A single T cell receptor beta chain is shown here with its context. Its specificity is not known. This record belongs to a study of OX40 agonist ivuxolimab in advanced cancers. Study-wide points: By week 6 at 0.1 to 3.0 mg/kg, blood CD4+ and CD8+ T cells had expanded clonally.

This CDR3 spans 12 amino acids. Looked up from germline, CDR1 is SGHNT and CDR2 is YYREEE (reference sequence). Trimming shortened V by 0 bases and J by 7 bases, and 8 bases separated the two germline ends. Profiling relied on immunoSEQ multiplex PCR, and the TCRdb table lists in-frame clones only, not all of them. This table has about 47,000 clones, 70% to 90% appearing once. The J gene is TRBJ2-7, the V gene TRBV5-4; D is undetermined. Here the sequenced sample was CD4+ or CD8+ T cells sorted from blood, taken in a trial of the OX40 agonist ivuxolimab. The sequence was collected from an adult with an advanced solid tumor such as melanoma, head and neck, liver or kidney cancer. CDR3: CASSLGSVEQYF. In nucleotides, the CDR3 is TGTGCCAGCAGCTTGGGGTCCGTTGAGCAGTACTTC. Together with reference TRBV5-4 and TRBJ2-7, the CDR3 gives the full variable domain: ETGVTQSPTHLIKTRGQQVTLRCSSQSGHNTVSWYQQALGQGPQFIFQYYREEENGRGNFPPRFSGLQFPNYSSELNVNALELDDSALYLCASSLGSVEQYFGPGTRLTVT.